The TCR beta chain under discussion was sequenced for a study of T cell clonality in common variable immunodeficiency. In its sample, this clone was seen many times. No antigen is known for it. Read data end 3 residues before the CDR3 end; the end is taken from the germline J gene. Germline V gene lookup returns CDR1 DFQATT and CDR2 SNEGSKA (reference sequence). J gave up 4 bases and V 3 bases, and 4 bases lay outside the gene matches. The CDR3 contains 13 residues. Sequenced by immunoSEQ multiplex PCR; TCRdb stores in-frame clones only, minus some. The sample was found to contain about 31,000 clones, and every one recurs. Study conclusions and caveats: Fewer TCRbeta clones were shared among CVID subjects than controls. Reportedly, TCR beta sequences from common variable immunodeficiency showed fewer deletions and N-nucleotide insertions.

This TCR derives from a person between 18 and 75 years old in good health. The sequenced material came from peripheral blood mononuclear cells. The chain carries TRBV20-1 and TRBJ2-3; 7 positions match TRBD1. The covered CDR3 bases are TGCAGTGCTAGCCAGACAGGGCCAGATACG. Protein: CSASQTGPDT. In full, the CDR3 is CSASQTGPDTQYF.